Sample share makes the clone carrying this T cell receptor beta chain medium-sized (0.01 to 0.1%). Its antigen is not known. The record originates from a study of CD8 T cells in ankylosing spondylitis. Study findings and constraints: Enrichment of disease-linked clones was reportedly significant in matched ankylosing spondylitis synovial fluid.

TCRdb passed the 5' RACE reads through MiXCR, listing each CDR3 protein once. The table lists approximately 17,000 distinct CDR3 sequences, less than 9.5% of them singletons, with roughly 38% in the top ten. This TCR came from a male donor with ankylosing spondylitis or in good health (not recorded which). Specimen: blood.

The CDR3, as DNA: TGTGCCAGCAGCCCCCTGACAGGGAACTATGGCTACACCTTC. Protein: CASSPLTGNYGYTF. V is TRBV28 and J is TRBJ1-2, with 7 bases lining up with TRBD1. This CDR3 is built from 14 residues. The ends lost 6 bases at V and 2 bases at J; junction bases unmatched: 6. From germline, CDR1 is MDHEN and CDR2 SYDVKM.